The 2 T cell receptor beta chains listed next were all sequenced from one sample in a study of T cell responses to AZD1222 COVID-19 vaccine. Using immunoSEQ multiplex PCR, the repertoire was profiled, and TCRdb retains in-frame clones only, with some absent. Among 100,000 to 150,000 clones listed, 93% were seen once. The sample consisted of peripheral blood, taken on day 0 of AZD1222 vaccination. Receptor source: an adult in good health.

The chain carries TRBV30 and TRBJ1-2; D is perhaps TRBD1 (6 bases). The germline V gene has CDR1 GTSNPN and CDR2 SVGIG (reference sequence). This CDR3 region has 13 residues. Trimming removed 1 base from V and 8 bases from J, with 14 bases in between. The DNA of the CDR3 is TGTGCCTGGAGTGACCCCCCGGACAGAGGCTACACCTTC. This gives the protein CAWSDPPDRGYTF.

The CDR3 bases are TGTGCCAGCTCACCAGACCAGCAGGGTAACTATGGCTACACCTTC. The encoded protein is CASSPDQQGNYGYTF. The chain has TRBV18 and TRBJ1-2, with TRBD1 as a possible D gene (5 bases). The CDR3 runs to 15 residues. Germline assignment: CDR1 KGHSH and CDR2 LQKENI. Deletions cut 2 bases from V and 1 base from J, with 11 bases between.